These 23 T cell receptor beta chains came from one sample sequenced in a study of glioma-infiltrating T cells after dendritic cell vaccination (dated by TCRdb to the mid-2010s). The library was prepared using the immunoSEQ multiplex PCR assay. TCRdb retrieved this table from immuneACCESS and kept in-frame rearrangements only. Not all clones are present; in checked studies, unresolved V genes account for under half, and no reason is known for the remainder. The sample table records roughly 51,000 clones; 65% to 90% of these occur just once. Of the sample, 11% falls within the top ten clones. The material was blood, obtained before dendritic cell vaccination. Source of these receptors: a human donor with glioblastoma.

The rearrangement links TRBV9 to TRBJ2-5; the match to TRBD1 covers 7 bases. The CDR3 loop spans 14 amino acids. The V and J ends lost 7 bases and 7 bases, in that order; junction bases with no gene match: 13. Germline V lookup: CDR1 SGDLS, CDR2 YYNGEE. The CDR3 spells CASSKRDSDTTQYF. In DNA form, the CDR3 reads TGTGCCAGCTCAAAGAGGGACAGCGATACGACCCAGTACTTC. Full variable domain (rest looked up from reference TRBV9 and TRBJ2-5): DSGVTQTPKHLITATGQRVTLRCSPRSGDLSVYWYQQSLDQGLQFLIQYYNGEERAKGNILERFSAQQFPDLHSELNLSSLELGDSALYFCASSKRDSDTTQYFGPGTRLLVL.

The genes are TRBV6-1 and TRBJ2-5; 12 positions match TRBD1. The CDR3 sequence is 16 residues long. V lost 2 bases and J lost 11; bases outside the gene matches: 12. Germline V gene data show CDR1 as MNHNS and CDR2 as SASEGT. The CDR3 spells CASSELGDRGLREQYF. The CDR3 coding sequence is TGTGCCAGCAGTGAACTAGGGGACAGGGGGCTTCGGGAGCAGTACTTC.

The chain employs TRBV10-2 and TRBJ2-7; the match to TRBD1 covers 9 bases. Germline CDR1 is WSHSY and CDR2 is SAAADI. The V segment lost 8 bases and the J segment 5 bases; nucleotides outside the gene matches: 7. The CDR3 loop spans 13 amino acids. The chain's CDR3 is CASQRTGVHEQYF. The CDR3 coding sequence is TGCGCCAGCCAGCGGACAGGGGTCCACGAGCAGTACTTC.

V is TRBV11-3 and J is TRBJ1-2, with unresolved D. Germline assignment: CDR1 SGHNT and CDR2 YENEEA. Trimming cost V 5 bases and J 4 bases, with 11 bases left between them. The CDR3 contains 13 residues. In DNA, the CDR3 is TGTGCCAGCAGCCCAGGATGGCTCTATGGCTACACCTTC. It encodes CASSPGWLYGYTF. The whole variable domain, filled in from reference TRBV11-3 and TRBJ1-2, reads EAGVVQSPRYKIIEKKQPVAFWCNPISGHNTLYWYLQNLGQGPELLIRYENEEAVDDSQLPKDRFSAERLKGVDSTLKIQPAELGDSAVYLCASSPGWLYGYTFGSGTRLTVV.

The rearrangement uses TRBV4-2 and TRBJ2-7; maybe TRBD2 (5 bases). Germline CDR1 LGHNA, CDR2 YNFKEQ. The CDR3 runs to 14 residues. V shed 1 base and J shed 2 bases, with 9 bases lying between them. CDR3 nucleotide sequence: TGTGCCAGCAGCCAAGGGACTCAACCCTACGAGCAGTACTTC. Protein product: CASSQGTQPYEQYF.

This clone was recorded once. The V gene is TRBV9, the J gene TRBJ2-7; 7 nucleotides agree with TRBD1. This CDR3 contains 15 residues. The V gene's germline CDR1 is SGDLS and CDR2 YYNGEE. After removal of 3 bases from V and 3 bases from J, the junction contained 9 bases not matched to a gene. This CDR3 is CASSEGPGTVYEQYF. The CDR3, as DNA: TGTGCCAGCAGCGAGGGTCCCGGGACAGTCTACGAGCAGTACTTC.

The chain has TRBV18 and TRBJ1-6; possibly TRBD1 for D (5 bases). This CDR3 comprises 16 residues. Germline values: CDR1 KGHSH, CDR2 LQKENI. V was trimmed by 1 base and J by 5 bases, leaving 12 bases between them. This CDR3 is CASSPQSGPNNSPLHF. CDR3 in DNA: TGTGCCAGCTCACCACAGTCAGGGCCCAATAATTCACCCCTCCACTTT.

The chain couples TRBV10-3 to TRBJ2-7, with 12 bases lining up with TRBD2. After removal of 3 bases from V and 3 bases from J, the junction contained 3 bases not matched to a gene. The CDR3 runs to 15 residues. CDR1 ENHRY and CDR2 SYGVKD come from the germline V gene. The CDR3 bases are TGTGCCATCAGTGAAGGACTAGCGGGACTCTACGAGCAGTACTTC. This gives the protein CAISEGLAGLYEQYF.

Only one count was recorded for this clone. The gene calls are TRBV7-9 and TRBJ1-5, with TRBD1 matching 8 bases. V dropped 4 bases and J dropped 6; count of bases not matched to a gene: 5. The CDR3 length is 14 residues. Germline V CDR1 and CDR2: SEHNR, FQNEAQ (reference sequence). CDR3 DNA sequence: TGTGCCAGCAGCTCGGGACAGGTAGCTCAGCCCCAGCATTTT. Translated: CASSSGQVAQPQHF.

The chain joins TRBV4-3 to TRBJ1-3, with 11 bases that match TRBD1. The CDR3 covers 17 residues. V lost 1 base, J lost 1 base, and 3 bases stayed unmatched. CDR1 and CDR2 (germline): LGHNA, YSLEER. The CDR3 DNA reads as TGCGCCAGCAGCCAAGTCGGACAGGGGGCTTCTGGAAACACCATATATTTT. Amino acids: CASSQVGQGASGNTIYF.

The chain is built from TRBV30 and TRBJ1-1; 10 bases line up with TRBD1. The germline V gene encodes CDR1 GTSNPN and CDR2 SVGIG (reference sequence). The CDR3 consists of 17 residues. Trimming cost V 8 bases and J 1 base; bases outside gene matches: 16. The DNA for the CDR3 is TGTGCCGGCCTTCTCTGGACAGGGGGGGCGGCGAACACTGAAGCTTTCTTT. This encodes CAGLLWTGGAANTEAFF.

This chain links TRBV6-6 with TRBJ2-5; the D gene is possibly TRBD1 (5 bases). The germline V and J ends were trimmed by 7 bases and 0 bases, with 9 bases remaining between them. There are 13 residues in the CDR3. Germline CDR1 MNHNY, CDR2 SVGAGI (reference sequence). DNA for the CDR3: TGTGCCAGCAATCGACAGAACCAAGAGACCCAGTACTTC. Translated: CASNRQNQETQYF.

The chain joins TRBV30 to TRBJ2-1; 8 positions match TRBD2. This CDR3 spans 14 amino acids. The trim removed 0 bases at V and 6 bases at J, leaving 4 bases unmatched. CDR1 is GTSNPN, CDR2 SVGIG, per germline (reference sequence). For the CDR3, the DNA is TGTGCCTGGAGTGTAGCGGGGGCCCTCAATGAGCAGTTCTTC. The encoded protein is CAWSVAGALNEQFF. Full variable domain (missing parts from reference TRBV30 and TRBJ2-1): SQTIHQWPATLVQPVGSPLSLECTVEGTSNPNLYWYRQAAGRGLQLLFYSVGIGQISSEVPQNLSASRPQDRQFILSSKKLLLSDSGFYLCAWSVAGALNEQFFGPGTRLTVL.

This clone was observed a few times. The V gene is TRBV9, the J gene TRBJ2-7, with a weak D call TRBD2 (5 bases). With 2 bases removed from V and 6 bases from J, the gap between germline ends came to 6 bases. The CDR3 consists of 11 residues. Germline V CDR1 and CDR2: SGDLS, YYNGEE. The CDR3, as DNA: TGTGCCAGCAGCGTTGGGAGCGAGCAGTACTTC. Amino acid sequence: CASSVGSEQYF.

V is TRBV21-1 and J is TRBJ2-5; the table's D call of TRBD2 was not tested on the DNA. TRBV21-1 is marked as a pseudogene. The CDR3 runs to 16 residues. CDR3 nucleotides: TGTGCCAGCAGCAAAGGACTAGCGGGGGGCAGGGAGACCCAGTACTTC. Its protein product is CASSKGLAGGRETQYF.

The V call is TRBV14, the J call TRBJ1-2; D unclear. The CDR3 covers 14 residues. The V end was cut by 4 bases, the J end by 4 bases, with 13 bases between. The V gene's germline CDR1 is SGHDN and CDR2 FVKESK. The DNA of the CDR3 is TGTGCCAGCAGCCCTCTACCCGCGGGCTATGGCTACACCTTC. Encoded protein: CASSPLPAGYGYTF.

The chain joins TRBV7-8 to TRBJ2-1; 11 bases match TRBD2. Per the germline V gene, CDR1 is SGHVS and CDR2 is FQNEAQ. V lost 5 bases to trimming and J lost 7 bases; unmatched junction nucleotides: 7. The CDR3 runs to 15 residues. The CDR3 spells CASSEFSGRANEQFF. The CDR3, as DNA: TGTGCCAGCAGCGAATTTAGCGGGAGGGCGAATGAGCAGTTCTTC.

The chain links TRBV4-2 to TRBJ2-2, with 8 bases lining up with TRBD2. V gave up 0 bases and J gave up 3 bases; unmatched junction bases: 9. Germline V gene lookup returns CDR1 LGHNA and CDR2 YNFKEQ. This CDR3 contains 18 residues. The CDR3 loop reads CASSQELAGGRDTGELFF. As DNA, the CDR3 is TGTGCCAGCAGCCAAGAATTGGCGGGAGGAAGGGACACCGGGGAGCTGTTTTTT.

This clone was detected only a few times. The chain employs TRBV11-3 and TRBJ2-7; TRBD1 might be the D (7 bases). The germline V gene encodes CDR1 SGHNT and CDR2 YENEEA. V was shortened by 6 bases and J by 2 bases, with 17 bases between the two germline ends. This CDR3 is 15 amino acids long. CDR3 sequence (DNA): TGTGCCAGCAGTTACTTGCAGGGGGGTGCCTACGAGCAGTACTTC. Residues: CASSYLQGGAYEQYF.

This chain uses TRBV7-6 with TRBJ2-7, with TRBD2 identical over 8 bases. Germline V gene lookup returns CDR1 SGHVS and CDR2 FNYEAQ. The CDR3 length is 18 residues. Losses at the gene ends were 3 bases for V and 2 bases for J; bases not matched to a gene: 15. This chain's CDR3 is CASSFIPGGSGTTYEQYF. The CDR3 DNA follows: TGTGCCAGCAGCTTCATCCCCGGCGGTAGCGGGACCACCTACGAGCAGTACTTC.

In nucleotides, the CDR3 is TGCGCCAGCAGTGAGACGTCGCGGTACGAGCAGTACTTC. Translated: CASSETSRYEQYF. This rearrangement joins TRBV10-1 to TRBJ2-7, with unresolved D. Between the trimmed V and J ends, which lost 2 bases and 4 bases, there was a span of 9 bases. This CDR3 has 13 amino acids. Germline-derived CDR1 and CDR2 are WNHNN and SYGVQD (reference sequence).

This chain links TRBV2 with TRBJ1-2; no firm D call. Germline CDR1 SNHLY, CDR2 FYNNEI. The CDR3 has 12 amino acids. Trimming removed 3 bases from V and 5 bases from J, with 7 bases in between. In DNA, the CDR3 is TGTGCCAGCAGTGAGGTTCAGTATGGCTACACCTTC. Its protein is CASSEVQYGYTF.

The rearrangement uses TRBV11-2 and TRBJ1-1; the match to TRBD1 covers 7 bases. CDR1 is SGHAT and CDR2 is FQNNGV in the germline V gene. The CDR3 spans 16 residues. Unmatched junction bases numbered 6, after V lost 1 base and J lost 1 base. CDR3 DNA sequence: TGTGCCAGCAGCTTAGCTTGGACAGGACCGAACACTGAAGCTTTCTTT. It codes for CASSLAWTGPNTEAFF.